The 4 T cell receptor beta chains below come from one sample, sequenced in a study of T cell responses to AZD1222 COVID-19 vaccine. Sequencing was performed with immunoSEQ multiplex PCR; in TCRdb, only in-frame clones are kept and a portion is missing. The top ten hold 1% to 1.5% of the sample, which has approximately 190,000 clones, around 94% seen once. Sequenced here: peripheral blood, sampled on day 0 of AZD1222 vaccination. The origin of the receptors is an adult in good health.

Only one count was recorded for this clone. The chain recombines TRBV2 with TRBJ2-3, with TRBD2 matching over 10 bases. Germline V CDR1 and CDR2: SNHLY, FYNNEI. CDR3 length equals 14 residues. V was clipped by 7 bases and J by 4 bases; unmatched bases: 5. This chain's CDR3 is CASTWTSGSDTQYF. CDR3 nucleotide sequence: TGTGCCAGCACTTGGACTAGCGGATCAGATACGCAGTATTTT.

The rearrangement joins TRBV11-1 to TRBJ1-2; no definite D call. CDR3 length equals 14 residues. V was clipped by 6 bases and J by 6 bases, with 17 bases between them. Germline values: CDR1 SGHAT, CDR2 FQDESV (reference sequence). Written as DNA, the CDR3 is TGTGCCAGCAGACTCCGGGCCGACTCTGATGGCTACACCTTC. Translating gives CASRLRADSDGYTF.

In DNA, the CDR3 is TGTGCCACCGGGGGACAGGGTTCAGATACGCAGTATTTT. Translated: CATGGQGSDTQYF. The chain employs TRBV12-3 or TRBV12-4 and TRBJ2-3; TRBD1 agrees at 9 bases. J lost 4 bases, V lost 10 bases, and 6 bases had no gene match. The CDR3 runs to 13 residues.

The V call is TRBV19, the J call TRBJ2-7, with D unclear. CDR3 size: 12 residues. The germline V gene has CDR1 LNHDA and CDR2 SQIVND (reference sequence). V was trimmed by 10 bases and J by 2 bases, leaving 12 bases between them. The CDR3 protein is CATTGDAYEQYF. CDR3 sequence (DNA): TGTGCCACTACGGGTGACGCCTACGAGCAGTACTTC.